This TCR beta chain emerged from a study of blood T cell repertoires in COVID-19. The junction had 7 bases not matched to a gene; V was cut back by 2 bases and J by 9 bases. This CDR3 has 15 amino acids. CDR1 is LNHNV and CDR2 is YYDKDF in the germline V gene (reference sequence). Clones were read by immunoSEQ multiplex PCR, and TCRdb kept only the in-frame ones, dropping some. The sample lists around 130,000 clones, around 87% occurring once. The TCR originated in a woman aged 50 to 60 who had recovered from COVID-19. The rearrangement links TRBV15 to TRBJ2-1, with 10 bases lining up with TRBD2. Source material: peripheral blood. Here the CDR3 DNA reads TGTGCCACCAGCAGATCTTTAGCGGGAGGTGGTGAGCAGTTCTTC. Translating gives CATSRSLAGGGEQFF. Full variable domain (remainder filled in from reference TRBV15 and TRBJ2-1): DAMVIQNPRYQVTQFGKPVTLSCSQTLNHNVMYWYQQKSSQAPKLLFHYYDKDFNNEADTPDNFQSRRPNTSFCFLDIRSPGLGDTAMYLCATSRSLAGGGEQFFGPGTRLTVL.